The rows below give T cell receptor beta chains drawn from one sample of a study of cytomegalovirus exposure and HLA in healthy donors. Profiling relied on immunoSEQ multiplex PCR, and the TCRdb table lists in-frame clones only, not all of them. The sample shows 120,000 or so clones, 95% to 97% of them seen only once. The sequenced sample consisted of PBMCs. The receptors originated from a young man in good health and CMV-seronegative. Both conserved end residues are part of each CDR3. D genes are given only for firm matches. Size is stated for part of the rows, as once, few or many counts, or as a class when the clone is expanded.

size	J	length	D	V	DNA	CDR3
.	TRBJ2-7	16	TRBD2	TRBV7-2	TGTGCCAGCAGCCCAGGACTAGCGGGGAGGAATTACGAGCAGTACTTC	CASSPGLAGRNYEQYF
.	TRBJ2-3	13	.	TRBV6-4	TGTGCCAGCAGTGAAATTATAACAGATACGCAGTATTTT	CASSEIITDTQYF
.	TRBJ2-5	11	TRBD2	TRBV20-1	TGCAGTGGCGAGGGAGGGGCGACAGTTAACTTC	CSGEGGATVNF
once	TRBJ1-1	13	.	TRBV7-6	TGTGCCAGCAGCTTAAGAGGGTACACTGAAGCTTTCTTT	CASSLRGYTEAFF
.	TRBJ2-7	15	.	TRBV13	TGTGCCAGCAGCCTCCAGGGACATAAACTCTACGAGCAGTACTTC	CASSLQGHKLYEQYF
once	TRBJ1-2	14	.	TRBV7-2	TGTGCCAGCAGCTTAGTGCAGGGTAGTGACGGCTACACCTTC	CASSLVQGSDGYTF
.	TRBJ2-1	15	TRBD2	TRBV30	TGTGCCTGGAGTGTCCCGGGACTAGCGGTACCTGAGCAGTTCTTC	CAWSVPGLAVPEQFF
.	TRBJ1-2	15	.	TRBV7-8	TGTGCCAGCAGCTTAGAGGGGCAGGGTTCGGATGGCTACACCTTC	CASSLEGQGSDGYTF
.	TRBJ1-1	18	.	TRBV7-8	TGTGCCAGCAGCTTAAAGTCGACAGGCTGGATGGGGAACACTGAAGCTTTCTTT	CASSLKSTGWMGNTEAFF
.	TRBJ1-5	12	.	TRBV6-5	TGTGCCAGCAGTTACCCTGGGGGGGCCCAGCATTTT	CASSYPGGAQHF
.	TRBJ2-2	15	.	TRBV6-1	TGTGCCAGCAGCCCCTCAGCGGCGAACACCGGGGAGCTGTTTTTT	CASSPSAANTGELFF
once	TRBJ2-3	12	TRBD2	TRBV6-4	TGTGCCAGCACCCCTTGGCGGGAGGGCCCGTATTTT	CASTPWREGPYF
once	TRBJ2-5	20	TRBD2	TRBV6-1	TGTGCCAGCAGTGCTTATCTTTTGACTAGCGGGAGAGGGGGTGAAGAGACCCAGTACTTC	CASSAYLLTSGRGGEETQYF
.	TRBJ2-7	16	TRBD2	TRBV4-2	TGTGCCAGCAGCGCCCTAGCGGGAGGTGTTACCTACGAGCAGTACTTC	CASSALAGGVTYEQYF
.	TRBJ2-2	14	.	TRBV6-5	TGTGCCAGCCTTCGGGGTAGGGACACCGGGGAGCTGTTTTTT	CASLRGRDTGELFF
once	TRBJ2-5	16	.	TRBV15	TGTGCCACCAGCCCAAGGCGCAAGGGGCCTGGAGAGACCCAGTACTTC	CATSPRRKGPGETQYF
.	TRBJ2-1	16	TRBD1	TRBV28	TGTGCCAGCAGTTTCCTCGGGACAGGGAACTACAATGAGCAGTTCTTC	CASSFLGTGNYNEQFF
.	TRBJ2-7	14	.	TRBV7-8	TGTGCCAGCAGCTTAGCGGGAGTAAGTAACGAGCAGTACTTC	CASSLAGVSNEQYF
.	TRBJ1-1	14	TRBD1	TRBV5-6	TGTGCCAGCAGCGGGACAGGGATGAACACTGAAGCTTTCTTT	CASSGTGMNTEAFF
.	TRBJ2-7	13	TRBD2	TRBV11-2	TGTGCCAGCAGCTCAGCGGGGGTCCGCCGTCTGTACTTC	CASSSAGVRRLYF
.	TRBJ2-3	14	TRBD1	TRBV6-5	TGTGCCAGCAGTTACGGACAGGGGGAGTATACGCAGTATTTT	CASSYGQGEYTQYF
.	TRBJ2-1	16	.	TRBV7-9	TGTGCCAGCAGCTGGATGCCCCGGGAGCCAAACAATGAGCAGTTCTTC	CASSWMPREPNNEQFF
.	TRBJ2-7	13	.	TRBV7-9	TGTGCCAGCAGCTTTGGCACTACCTACGAGCAGTACTTC	CASSFGTTYEQYF
.	TRBJ2-2	13	.	TRBV27	TGTGCCAGCAGTTGGAGGGGCCCCGGGGAGCTGTTTTTT	CASSWRGPGELFF
few	TRBJ2-7	13	.	TRBV6-1	TGTGCCACCAGGGGGGCCCAATCTTCTGAGCAGTACTTC	CATRGAQSSEQYF
.	TRBJ1-1	13	.	TRBV15	TGTGCCACCAGCAATCGTCTGAACACTGAAGCTTTCTTT	CATSNRLNTEAFF
.	TRBJ2-1	14	.	TRBV9	TGTGCCAGCAGCGTAGGTATTACCTACAATGAGCAGTTCTTC	CASSVGITYNEQFF
.	TRBJ1-1	18	.	TRBV30	TGTGCCTGGAGTCCCCGTCGGGGTGGAGTAATTAGGGACACTGAAGCTTTCTTT	CAWSPRRGGVIRDTEAFF
.	TRBJ2-7	14	TRBD1	TRBV4-3	TGCGCCAGCAGCCCCGGGACAGACAGGGGCGAGCAGTACTTC	CASSPGTDRGEQYF
.	TRBJ1-2	17	.	TRBV28	TGTGCCAGCAGTTTATCCCCGCCAGGGGCAATAAACTATGGCTACACCTTC	CASSLSPPGAINYGYTF
.	TRBJ2-3	16	TRBD2	TRBV27	TGTGCCAGCGCCATGGGACTAGCGGGACCCACAGATACGCAGTATTTT	CASAMGLAGPTDTQYF